The rows below give T cell receptor beta chains drawn from one sample of a study of T cell changes during pregnancy in multiple sclerosis. The repertoire was sequenced with immunoSEQ multiplex PCR; TCRdb's copy has only in-frame clones and lacks some. The profile shows about 49,000 clones, around 92% of them singletons. Sequenced material: peripheral blood, taken after pregnancy. These receptors all stem from a female donor with multiple sclerosis, enrolled in a pregnancy study. Each CDR3 is given with its conserved first and last residue. A D gene is named only where the DNA matches it firmly. A clone size is listed for some rows: how often the clone was seen (once, few, many), or a class if it is expanded.

. 14 . TRBJ1-5 TRBV25-1 TGTGCCAGCAGTGCGCGACAGGGCAATCAGCCCCAGCATTTT CASSARQGNQPQHF
TRBD2 17 . TRBJ2-5 TRBV11-2 TGTGCCAGCAGCGCAGGGACCTTAGCGGGACTTCAAGAGACCCAGTACTTC CASSAGTLAGLQETQYF
TRBD2 17 . TRBJ2-4 TRBV2 TGTGCCAGCAGTGAATCCGGGGGGTATGGCGCCAAAAACATTCAGTACTTC CASSESGGYGAKNIQYF
. 14 . TRBJ2-7 TRBV18 TGTGCCAGCTCACGGCCAACAGACAGCTACGAGCAGTACTTC CASSRPTDSYEQYF
. 14 . TRBJ1-4 TRBV9 TGTGCCAGCAGCCCGCAGGGTCTGGGGGAAAAACTGTTTTTT CASSPQGLGEKLFF
. 11 . TRBJ1-2 TRBV30 TGTGCCTGGACAGGGCTCTATGGCTACACCTTC CAWTGLYGYTF
. 17 . TRBJ1-4 TRBV7-2 TGTGCCAGCAGCTTAGTCGGTCATTTAGCAACTAATGAAAAACTGTTTTTT CASSLVGHLATNEKLFF
. 17 once TRBJ1-1 TRBV11-3 TGTGCCAGCAGCTCTGGGGTCAGGGCGGGGTTGGACACTGAAGCTTTCTTT CASSSGVRAGLDTEAFF
. 12 . TRBJ1-1 TRBV7-9 TGTGCCAGCAGCTTAGGGCGGGTTGAAGCTTTCTTT CASSLGRVEAFF
TRBD1 15 . TRBJ1-6 TRBV7-3 TGTGCCAGCAGCTTAACCGGACAGGGGTATTCACCCCTCCACTTT CASSLTGQGYSPLHF
. 14 once TRBJ1-1 TRBV4-3 TGCGCCAGCAGCCAAGATTCAGGGGCCACTGAAGCTTTCTTT CASSQDSGATEAFF
TRBD1 18 . TRBJ1-5 TRBV5-4 TGTGCCAGCAGCTTGGTGTTGCTTTACAGGGGGATGATTCAGCCCCAGCATTTT CASSLVLLYRGMIQPQHF
. 14 . TRBJ1-2 TRBV21-1 TGTGCCAGCAGTCTCCGGGACAGGGACTATGGCTACACCTTC CASSLRDRDYGYTF
TRBD2 12 . TRBJ2-3 TRBV4-2 TGTGCCAGCAGCCAAAGGGAGGGTACGCAGTATTTT CASSQREGTQYF
TRBD1 17 . TRBJ1-1 TRBV19 TGTGCCAGTAGTATCCCCCGGACAGGGGGGGCGAACACTGAAGCTTTCTTT CASSIPRTGGANTEAFF
. 15 . TRBJ2-1 TRBV5-1 TGCGCCAGCAGCCAGGAGAGAACGGGGATAAATGAGCAGTTCTTC CASSQERTGINEQFF
TRBD2 17 . TRBJ2-1 TRBV6-1 TGTGCCAGCAGTGCCACGCCGGGACTAGGGTCCTACAATGAGCAGTTCTTC CASSATPGLGSYNEQFF
TRBD2 15 . TRBJ2-1 TRBV7-2 TGTGCCAGCAGCTCCACCGGGGGGGCTCTAAATGAGCAGTTCTTC CASSSTGGALNEQFF
. 14 . TRBJ2-1 TRBV25-1 TGTGCCAGCAGTCCCCGGACAGTTTTCAATGAGCAGTTCTTC CASSPRTVFNEQFF
TRBD2 18 . TRBJ2-1 TRBV7-3 TGTGCCAGCAGCCGACTAGCGGGGGGGCTATCCTACGACAATGAGCAGTTCTTC CASSRLAGGLSYDNEQFF
. 18 . TRBJ1-6 TRBV7-9 TGTGCCAGCAGCTTAGACCTCGCCGGCGGGGGCAGTAATTCACCCCTCCACTTT CASSLDLAGGGSNSPLHF
. 14 . TRBJ2-4 TRBV21-1 TGTGCCAGCAGCAAGGACAGGGCCAAAAACATTCAGTACTTC CASSKDRAKNIQYF
. 14 . TRBJ2-5 TRBV5-1 TGCGCCAGCAGCCGCGAAGGGGCCCAAGAGACCCAGTACTTC CASSREGAQETQYF
. 13 . TRBJ2-7 TRBV6-5 TGTGCCAGCAGCCCGGCAGGGGTCTACGAGCAGTACTTC CASSPAGVYEQYF
TRBD2 14 once TRBJ2-1 TRBV29-1 TGCAGCGTTTCTTCGGGGGGGCCGGGCAATGAGCAGTTCTTC CSVSSGGPGNEQFF
. 15 . TRBJ1-2 TRBV6-6 TGTGCCAGCAGTTACTCCGACAATATAGGCTATGGCTACACCTTC CASSYSDNIGYGYTF
TRBD1 14 few TRBJ1-2 TRBV19 TGTGCCAGTAGTAGCAGACAGGGGGCTTATGGCTACACCTTC CASSSRQGAYGYTF
TRBD2 15 medium-sized TRBJ2-3 TRBV6-4 TGTGCCAGCAGTGACTCGACTAGCGGGCCAGATACGCAGTATTTT CASSDSTSGPDTQYF
TRBD1 14 . TRBJ1-1 TRBV4-2 TGTGCCAGCAGCCGTGGGACAGGGGCGGATGAAGCTTTCTTT CASSRGTGADEAFF
TRBD2 18 . TRBJ2-5 TRBV4-2 TGTGCCAGCAGCCAAGGGGTCCAGCGGGGGGCTCTTCCGACGACCCAGTACTTC CASSQGVQRGALPTTQYF
TRBD1 14 . TRBJ1-2 TRBV7-9 TGTGCCAGCAGCTTAGGACAGGGGTCACATGGCTACACCTTC CASSLGQGSHGYTF
TRBD2 18 . TRBJ2-5 TRBV5-6 TGTGCCAGCAGCTTGGTTCTAGCGGGGGCAAGGTACCAAGAGACCCAGTACTTC CASSLVLAGARYQETQYF
TRBD2 15 . TRBJ2-5 TRBV6-5 TGTGCCAGCAGCAGATGGACTAGCCGGCAAGAGACCCAGTACTTC CASSRWTSRQETQYF
. 15 . TRBJ1-1 TRBV19 TGTGCCAGTAGTGGAGGGTCCCCAATGAACACTGAAGCTTTCTTT CASSGGSPMNTEAFF
. 13 . TRBJ1-1 TRBV18 TGTGCCAGCTCAGCCCAGAGGGATACTGAAGCTTTCTTT CASSAQRDTEAFF
. 11 . TRBJ2-1 TRBV9 TGTGCCAGCAGCGTAGCCGATGAGCAGTTCTTC CASSVADEQFF